This TCR beta chain appears in the sequencing data of a study of blood T cells in healthy people across ages. This clonotype was detected only a few times. No antigen is known for it. Sample-barcoded 5' priming and a J-beta primer mix drove a second PCR of about 6 to 12 cycles. TCRdb re-called the 5' RACE reads through MiXCR, storing one row per CDR3 protein. Of fewer than 2,000,000 distinct CDR3 sequences in the sample, around 36% were seen once. The CDR3 runs 16 residues. The germline V and J ends were trimmed by 1 base and 6 bases, with 13 bases remaining between them. Germline V gives CDR1 MGHRA, CDR2 YSYEKL. Study-wide results and limits: Naive CD4+ cells and diversity were both higher in long-lived donors than in aged donors. Age brought a roughly linear fall in TCR beta diversity measured per million T cells.

The sequence was collected from a woman aged 25 to 39 in good health. Material: blood. The J gene is TRBJ1-6, the V gene TRBV4-1; TRBD1 is a possible D gene (6 bases). CDR3 residues: CASSQVQGGFNSPLHF. The CDR3 bases are TGCGCCAGCAGCCAAGTACAGGGAGGTTTTAATTCACCCCTCCACTTT.